Sequencing of this T cell receptor beta chain was carried out in a study of blood T cell repertoires in COVID-19. Study at large: Researchers got acute and convalescent COVID-19 samples from the United States, Italy and Spain. The cDNA or gDNA used as material had been derived from T cells, B-cell-depleted T cells, or PBMCs.

In the original workflow: Reference gene primer amplification yielded estimated nucleated cell counts. Assay: immunoSEQ multiplex PCR; the TCRdb copy retains only in-frame clones and omits some. V and J calls and clone size are given by that table; D and trimming were obtained from the DNA. The data hold approximately 75,000 clones, with roughly 90% observed a single time. Trimming stripped 4 bases from V and 3 bases from J, with 19 bases between. Germline CDR1 MNHEY, CDR2 SMNVEV (reference sequence). CDR3 size: 16 residues. This clonotype was sampled from a man aged 45 to 65 with acute or convalescent COVID-19. Material: peripheral blood. This chain connects TRBV27 to TRBJ2-7; weak D call: TRBD2 (5 bases). In nucleotides, the CDR3 is TGTGCCAGCAGTTCCGACTGGCGGGCCAACGACTACGAGCAGTACTTC. Translation gives CASSSDWRANDYEQYF.